This T cell receptor (beta chain) came from a study of T cell responses to AZD1222 COVID-19 vaccine. Study summary: Pooling of second doses given at about 4 or about 12 weeks was done.

Libraries were prepared by immunoSEQ multiplex PCR; TCRdb keeps only in-frame clonotypes and omits some of them. The data contain 95,000 to 150,000 clones, around 92% of them singletons. Germline V gene sequence: CDR1 MNHEY, CDR2 SMNVEV (reference sequence). Trimming left V 2 bases short and J 6 bases short, with 11 bases between. There are 14 residues in the CDR3. With regard to this clone: Antigen unknown.

General observations from the study: Spike-specific TCR breadth and depth were elevated following two AZD1222 doses. Vaccine-related CD4 TCRs covered spike, predominating at 160-218 and 743-854.

This material consisted of peripheral blood, taken on day 0 of AZD1222 vaccination. The clonotype comes from an adult in good health. The chain uses TRBV27 and TRBJ2-1; tentative D call: TRBD2 (5 bases). This chain's CDR3 is CASSLRGRFNEQFF. DNA of the CDR3: TGTGCCAGCAGTTTACGGGGTCGGTTCAATGAGCAGTTCTTC.